Presented here are 6 T cell receptor beta chains from one specimen sequenced in a study of OX40 agonist ivuxolimab in advanced cancers. The table came from immunoSEQ multiplex PCR; TCRdb's copy has only in-frame clones and leaves some out. The data contain 55,000 to 80,000 clones, around 90% of them singletons. The source was CD4+ or CD8+ T cells sorted from blood, collected in a trial of the OX40 agonist ivuxolimab. The source of these receptors is an adult with an advanced solid tumor such as melanoma, head and neck, liver or kidney cancer.

The chain is built from TRBV6-6 and TRBJ1-4; 8 bases agree with TRBD1. V lost 5 bases, J lost 4 bases, and 3 bases stayed unmatched. Germline loops: CDR1 MNHNY, CDR2 SVGAGI (reference sequence). There are 14 residues in the CDR3. This CDR3 is CASSRDRNNEKLFF. As DNA, the CDR3 is TGTGCCAGCAGTAGGGACAGGAATAATGAAAAACTGTTTTTT.

The J gene is TRBJ2-1, the V gene TRBV20-1, with unresolved D. The CDR3 is 11 amino acids. CDR1 and CDR2 (germline): DFQATT, SNEGSKA (reference sequence). V was cut by 0 bases and J by 7 bases, with 4 bases left in between. CDR3 sequence: CSARDRNEQFF. For the CDR3, the DNA is TGCAGTGCTAGAGATCGGAATGAGCAGTTCTTC.

This clone was counted once. As DNA, the CDR3 is TGTGCCATGGGACAGGGGAGTTACGAGCAGTACTTC. This encodes CAMGQGSYEQYF. V and J are TRBV10-3 and TRBJ2-7; 10 bases line up with TRBD1. There are 12 residues in the CDR3. The germline gives CDR1 ENHRY, CDR2 SYGVKD. After removal of 9 bases from V and 4 bases from J, the junction contained 3 bases not matched to a gene.

This clone was observed a handful of times. The chain links TRBV6-5 to TRBJ1-4; TRBD1 is a possible D gene (6 bases). CDR3 size: 15 residues. The germline V and J ends were trimmed by 5 bases and 6 bases, with 16 bases remaining between them. CDR1 MNHEY and CDR2 SVGAGI come from the germline V gene. The chain's CDR3 is CASSGLAAGDEKLFF. The CDR3 region has the DNA TGTGCCAGCAGTGGACTTGCGGCAGGGGATGAAAAACTGTTTTTT.

The chain combines TRBV7-6 with TRBJ2-1; D is possibly TRBD2 (6 bases). With 1 base removed from V and 3 bases from J, the gap between germline ends came to 10 bases. Germline-derived CDR1 and CDR2 are SGHVS and FNYEAQ. The CDR3 runs to 15 residues. The CDR3: CASSLESGVYNEQFF. CDR3 bases: TGTGCCAGCAGCTTAGAGTCGGGGGTCTACAATGAGCAGTTCTTC.

V gene TRBV6-6 combines with J gene TRBJ2-1, with 8 positions matching TRBD2. The germline V gene has CDR1 MNHNY and CDR2 SVGAGI (reference sequence). With V trimmed by 7 bases and J by 9 bases, 14 bases remained unmatched. This CDR3 has 15 amino acids. The CDR3 loop is CASNGGGSGSGEQFF. In DNA form, the CDR3 reads TGTGCCAGCAATGGAGGGGGAAGCGGGAGCGGTGAGCAGTTCTTC.